This T cell receptor (beta chain) was observed in a study of OX40 agonist ivuxolimab in advanced cancers. Background on the study: Patients' therapy was ivuxolimab, an antibody that acts as an agonist of OX40 (CD134). Broader study findings: More expanded clones were seen, on average, in CD8+ T cells than in CD4+. CD4+ and CD8+ blood T cells expanded clonally by week 6 at 0.1 to 3.0 mg/kg.

On this clone itself: The antigen is undetermined.

The germline gives CDR1 SGHDT, CDR2 YYEEEE. The ends were cut back, 4 bases at V and 3 bases at J, with 19 bases in the middle. The CDR3 is 16 amino acids. This table comes from immunoSEQ multiplex PCR, and its TCRdb copy is limited to in-frame clones, with some not included. The sample has about 83,000 clones; 84% are singletons. No patient had autoimmune disease or received systemic immunosuppression. The source was CD4+ or CD8+ T cells sorted from blood, collected in a trial of the OX40 agonist ivuxolimab. The clonotype originates from an adult with an advanced solid tumor such as melanoma, head and neck, liver or kidney cancer. The chain links TRBV5-6 to TRBJ1-1; the D gene is possibly TRBD1 (6 bases). For the CDR3, the DNA is TGTGCCAGCAGCAACACAGGGAGGTTGCGATACACTGAAGCTTTCTTT. As protein: CASSNTGRLRYTEAFF.